The T cell receptor beta chain described here comes from a study of shared clonotypes between healthy human individuals. CDR1 SNHLY and CDR2 FYNNEI come from the germline V gene. The CDR3 totals 15 residues. V lost 6 bases to trimming and J lost 7 bases, with 18 bases between them. CD45RO-negative, CCR7-positively selected cells formed the naive CD8 fraction, excluding terminally differentiated effector memory CD45RA+ cells. Sequenced by immunoSEQ multiplex PCR; TCRdb stores in-frame clones only, minus some. The table includes about 590,000 clones, less than 97% detected once. This sequence joins TRBV2 and TRBJ1-4; D possibly corresponds to TRBD1 (5 bases). Sequencing was carried out using naive CD8+ T cells sorted from blood. The receptor was derived from a woman in her 30s in good health. CDR3 coding DNA: TGTGCCAGCAGCGATACATCCGACAGACTTGAAAAACTGTTTTTT. Translated, it gives CASSDTSDRLEKLFF. The whole variable domain, filled in from reference TRBV2 and TRBJ1-4, reads EPEVTQTPSHQVTQMGQEVILRCVPISNHLYFYWYRQILGQKVEFLVSFYNNEISEKSEIFDDQFSVERPDGSNFTLKIRSTKLEDSAMYFCASSDTSDRLEKLFFGSGTQLSVL.